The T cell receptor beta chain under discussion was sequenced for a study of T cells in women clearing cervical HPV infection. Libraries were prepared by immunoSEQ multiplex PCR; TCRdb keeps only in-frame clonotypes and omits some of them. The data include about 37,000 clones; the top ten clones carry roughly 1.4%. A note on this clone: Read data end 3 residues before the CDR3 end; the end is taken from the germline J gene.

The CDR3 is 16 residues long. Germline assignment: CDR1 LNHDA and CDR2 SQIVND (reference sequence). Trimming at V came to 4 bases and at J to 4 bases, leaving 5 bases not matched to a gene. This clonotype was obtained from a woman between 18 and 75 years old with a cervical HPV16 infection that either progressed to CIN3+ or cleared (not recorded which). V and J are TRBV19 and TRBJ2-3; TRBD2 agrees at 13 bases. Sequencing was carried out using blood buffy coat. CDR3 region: CASSTRTSGGPDTQYF. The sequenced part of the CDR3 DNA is TGTGCCAGTAGTACCCGGACTAGCGGGGGTCCAGATACG.